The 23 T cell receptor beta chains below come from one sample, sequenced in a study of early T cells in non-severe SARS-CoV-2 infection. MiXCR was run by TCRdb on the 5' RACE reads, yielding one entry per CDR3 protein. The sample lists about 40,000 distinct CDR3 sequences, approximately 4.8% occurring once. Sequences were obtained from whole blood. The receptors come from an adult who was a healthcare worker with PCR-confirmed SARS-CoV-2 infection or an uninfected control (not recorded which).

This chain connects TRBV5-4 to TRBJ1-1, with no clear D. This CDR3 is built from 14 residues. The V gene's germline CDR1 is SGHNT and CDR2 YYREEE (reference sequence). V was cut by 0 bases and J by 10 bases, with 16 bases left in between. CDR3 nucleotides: TGTGCCAGCAGCTTGGCCGAAAGACCGGCAAGAGCTTTCTTT. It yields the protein CASSLAERPARAFF.

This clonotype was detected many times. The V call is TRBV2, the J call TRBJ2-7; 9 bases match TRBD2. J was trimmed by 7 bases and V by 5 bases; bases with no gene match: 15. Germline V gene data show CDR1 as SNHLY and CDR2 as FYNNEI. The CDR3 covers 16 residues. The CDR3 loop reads CASSRSKAGGFEEQYF. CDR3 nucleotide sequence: TGTGCCAGCAGTAGGAGTAAAGCGGGGGGATTCGAAGAGCAGTACTTC. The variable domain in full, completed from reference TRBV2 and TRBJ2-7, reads EPEVTQTPSHQVTQMGQEVILRCVPISNHLYFYWYRQILGQKVEFLVSFYNNEISEKSEIFDDQFSVERPDGSNFTLKIRSTKLEDSAMYFCASSRSKAGGFEEQYFGPGTRLTVT.

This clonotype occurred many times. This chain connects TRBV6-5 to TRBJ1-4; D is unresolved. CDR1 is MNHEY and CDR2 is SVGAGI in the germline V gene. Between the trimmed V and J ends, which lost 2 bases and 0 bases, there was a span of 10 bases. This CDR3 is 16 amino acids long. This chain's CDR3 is CASSYRATPTNEKLFF. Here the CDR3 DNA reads TGTGCCAGCAGTTACAGGGCAACGCCAACTAATGAAAAACTGTTTTTT.

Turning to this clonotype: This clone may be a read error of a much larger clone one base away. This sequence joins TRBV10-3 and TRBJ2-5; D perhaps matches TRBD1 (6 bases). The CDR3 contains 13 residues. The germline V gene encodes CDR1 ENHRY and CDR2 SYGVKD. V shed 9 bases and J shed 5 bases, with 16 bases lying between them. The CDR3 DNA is TGTGCCATATCGGCAGGGGATGAGGAGACCCAGTACTTC. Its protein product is CAISAGDEETQYF.

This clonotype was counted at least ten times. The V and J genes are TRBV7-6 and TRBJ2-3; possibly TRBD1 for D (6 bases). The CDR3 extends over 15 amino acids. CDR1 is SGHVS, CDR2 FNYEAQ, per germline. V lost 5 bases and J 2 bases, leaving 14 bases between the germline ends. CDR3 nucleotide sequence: TGTGCCAGCAGCCTATTACAGGGTTTCACAGATACGCAGTATTTT. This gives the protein CASSLLQGFTDTQYF.

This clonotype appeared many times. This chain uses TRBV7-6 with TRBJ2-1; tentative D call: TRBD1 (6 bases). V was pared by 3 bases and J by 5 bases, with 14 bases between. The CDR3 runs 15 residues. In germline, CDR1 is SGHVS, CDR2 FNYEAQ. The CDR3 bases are TGTGCCAGCAGCTTCTCCACAGGGTCCCACAATGAGCAGTTCTTC. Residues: CASSFSTGSHNEQFF.

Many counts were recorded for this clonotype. CDR3 in amino acids: CASSLGRRDDTDTQYF. CDR3 sequence (DNA): TGTGCCAGCAGCTTGGGGAGGCGAGATGACACAGATACGCAGTATTTT. The chain recombines TRBV11-3 with TRBJ2-3, with D perhaps TRBD2 (6 bases). V lost 3 bases and J 2 bases, leaving 15 bases between the germline ends. Germline V gives CDR1 SGHNT, CDR2 YENEEA. The CDR3 extends over 16 amino acids.

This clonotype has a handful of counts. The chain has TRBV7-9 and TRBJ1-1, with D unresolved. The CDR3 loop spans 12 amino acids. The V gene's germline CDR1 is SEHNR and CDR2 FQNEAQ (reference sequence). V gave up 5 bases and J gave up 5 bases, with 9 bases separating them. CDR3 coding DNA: TGTGCCAGCAGCCCGGGGTATACTGAAGCTTTCTTT. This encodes CASSPGYTEAFF. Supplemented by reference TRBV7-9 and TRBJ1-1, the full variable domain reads DTGVSQNPRHKITKRGQNVTFRCDPISEHNRLYWYRQTLGQGPEFLTYFQNEAQLEKSRLLSDRFSAERPKGSFSTLEIQRTEQGDSAMYLCASSPGYTEAFFGQGTRLTVV.

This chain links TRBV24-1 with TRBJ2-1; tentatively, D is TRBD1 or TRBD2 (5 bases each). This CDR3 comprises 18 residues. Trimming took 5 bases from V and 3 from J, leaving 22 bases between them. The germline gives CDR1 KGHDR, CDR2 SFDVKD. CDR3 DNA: TGTGCCACCAGTGGGACCCCGGGACCGACGTCTGGCTACAATGAGCAGTTCTTC. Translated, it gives CATSGTPGPTSGYNEQFF.

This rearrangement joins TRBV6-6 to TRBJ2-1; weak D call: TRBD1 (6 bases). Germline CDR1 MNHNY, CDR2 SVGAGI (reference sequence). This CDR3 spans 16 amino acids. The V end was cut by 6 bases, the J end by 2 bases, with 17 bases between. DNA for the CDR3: TGTGCCAGCAGAACCGGCAGGGGTCGGACCTACAATGAGCAGTTCTTC. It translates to CASRTGRGRTYNEQFF.

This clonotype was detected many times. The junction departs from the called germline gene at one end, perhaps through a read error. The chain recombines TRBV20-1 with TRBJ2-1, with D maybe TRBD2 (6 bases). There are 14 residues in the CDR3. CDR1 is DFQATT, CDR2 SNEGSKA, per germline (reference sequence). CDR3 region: CSAPRWDSHNEQFF. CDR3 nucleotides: TGCAGTGCCCCCCGGTGGGACTCCCACAATGAGCAGTTCTTC.

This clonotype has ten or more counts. CDR3 residues: CASSLGTGYYNEQFF. CDR3 bases: TGTGCCAGCAGTTTAGGGACAGGCTACTACAATGAGCAGTTCTTC. The V and J genes are TRBV28 and TRBJ2-1; 8 bases map to TRBD1. With V trimmed by 2 bases and J by 3 bases, 3 bases remained unmatched. Per germline, CDR1 MDHEN and CDR2 SYDVKM. This CDR3 is built from 15 residues.

The CDR3 reads CASSVRGTGRDEQYF. CDR3 coding DNA: TGTGCCAGCAGCGTACGGGGGACAGGGAGGGACGAGCAGTACTTC. This chain joins TRBV9 and TRBJ2-7, with TRBD1 matching over 9 bases. The CDR3 length is 15 residues. Unmatched junction bases numbered 7, after V lost 1 base and J lost 5 bases. The V gene's germline CDR1 is SGDLS and CDR2 YYNGEE.

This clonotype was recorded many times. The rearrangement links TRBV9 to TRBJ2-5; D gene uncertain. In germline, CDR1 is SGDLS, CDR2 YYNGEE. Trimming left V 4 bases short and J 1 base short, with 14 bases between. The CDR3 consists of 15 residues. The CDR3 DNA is TGTGCCAGCAGCCCGGTCGGGCGCTTCCAAGAGACCCAGTACTTC. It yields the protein CASSPVGRFQETQYF.

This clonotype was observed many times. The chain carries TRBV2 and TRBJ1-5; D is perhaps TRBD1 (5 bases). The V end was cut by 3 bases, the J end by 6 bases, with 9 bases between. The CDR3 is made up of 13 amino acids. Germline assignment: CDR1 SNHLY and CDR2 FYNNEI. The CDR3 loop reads CASSEGVGQPQHF. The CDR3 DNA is TGTGCCAGCAGTGAGGGGGTGGGTCAGCCCCAGCATTTT.

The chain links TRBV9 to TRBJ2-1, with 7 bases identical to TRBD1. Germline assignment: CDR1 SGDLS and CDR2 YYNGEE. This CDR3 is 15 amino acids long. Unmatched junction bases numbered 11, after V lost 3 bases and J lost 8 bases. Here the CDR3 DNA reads TGTGCCAGCAGCGCCCGGCCCTACCAGGGGGATGAGCAGTTCTTC. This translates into CASSARPYQGDEQFF.

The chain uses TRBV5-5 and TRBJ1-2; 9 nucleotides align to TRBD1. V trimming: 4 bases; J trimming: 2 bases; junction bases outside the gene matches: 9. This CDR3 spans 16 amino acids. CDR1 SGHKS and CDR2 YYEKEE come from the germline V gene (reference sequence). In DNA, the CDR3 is TGTGCCAGCAGCGGGACAGGAGGACAGGGGAACTATGGCTACACCTTC. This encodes CASSGTGGQGNYGYTF.

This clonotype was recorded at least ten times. The CDR3: CASSEGAGESQETQYF. The CDR3 bases are TGTGCCAGCAGTGAAGGAGCGGGGGAGTCCCAAGAGACCCAGTACTTC. V and J are TRBV6-1 and TRBJ2-5; 8 bases are shared with TRBD2. The CDR3 is made up of 16 amino acids. CDR1 MNHNS and CDR2 SASEGT come from the germline V gene. V gave up 1 base and J gave up 1 base; unmatched junction bases: 5.

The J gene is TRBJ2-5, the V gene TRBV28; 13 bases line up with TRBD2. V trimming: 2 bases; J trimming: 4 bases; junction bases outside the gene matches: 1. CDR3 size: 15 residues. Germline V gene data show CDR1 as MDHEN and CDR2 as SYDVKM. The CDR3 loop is CASSLGLAGAETQYF. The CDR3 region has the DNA TGTGCCAGCAGTTTAGGACTAGCGGGAGCAGAGACCCAGTACTTC.

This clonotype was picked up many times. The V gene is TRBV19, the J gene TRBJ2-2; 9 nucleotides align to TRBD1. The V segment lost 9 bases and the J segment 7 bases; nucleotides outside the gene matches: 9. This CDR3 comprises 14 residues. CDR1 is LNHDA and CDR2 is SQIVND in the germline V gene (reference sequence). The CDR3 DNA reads TGTGCCAGCCAAACAGGGGGCAGGAACGGGGAGCTGTTTTTT. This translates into CASQTGGRNGELFF.

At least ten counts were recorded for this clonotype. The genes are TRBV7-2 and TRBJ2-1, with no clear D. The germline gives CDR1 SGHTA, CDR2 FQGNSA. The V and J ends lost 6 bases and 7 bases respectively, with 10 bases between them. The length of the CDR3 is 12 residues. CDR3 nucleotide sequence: TGTGCCAGCAGTCGTAGTAGAAATGAGCAGTTCTTC. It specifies CASSRSRNEQFF.

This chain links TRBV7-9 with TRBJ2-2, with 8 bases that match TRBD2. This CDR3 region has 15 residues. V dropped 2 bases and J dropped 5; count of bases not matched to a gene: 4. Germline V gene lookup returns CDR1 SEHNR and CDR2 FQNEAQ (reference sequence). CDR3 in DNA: TGTGCCAGCAGCTTAAGCGGGAGCAGAACCGGGGAGCTGTTTTTT. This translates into CASSLSGSRTGELFF.

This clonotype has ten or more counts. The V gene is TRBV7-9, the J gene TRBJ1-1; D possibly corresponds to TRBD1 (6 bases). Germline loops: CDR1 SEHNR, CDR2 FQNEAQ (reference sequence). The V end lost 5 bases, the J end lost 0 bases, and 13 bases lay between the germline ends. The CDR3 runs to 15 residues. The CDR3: CASSEGQYVNTEAFF. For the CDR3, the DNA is TGTGCCAGCAGCGAAGGACAGTATGTGAACACTGAAGCTTTCTTT.